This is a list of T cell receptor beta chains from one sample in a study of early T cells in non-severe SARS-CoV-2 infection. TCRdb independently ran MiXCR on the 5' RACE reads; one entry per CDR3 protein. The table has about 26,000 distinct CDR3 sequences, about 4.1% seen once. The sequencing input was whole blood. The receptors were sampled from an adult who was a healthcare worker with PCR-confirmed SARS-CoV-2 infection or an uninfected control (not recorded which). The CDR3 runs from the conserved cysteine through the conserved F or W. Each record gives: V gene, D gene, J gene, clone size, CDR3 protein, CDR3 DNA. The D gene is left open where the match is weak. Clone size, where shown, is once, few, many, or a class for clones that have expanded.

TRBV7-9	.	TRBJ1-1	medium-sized	CASSQGQPGDTEAFF	TGTGCCAGCAGCCAAGGACAGCCGGGCGACACTGAAGCTTTCTTT
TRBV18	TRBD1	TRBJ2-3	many	CASSPRDSSTDTQYF	TGTGCCAGCTCACCCCGGGACAGTAGCACAGATACGCAGTATTTT
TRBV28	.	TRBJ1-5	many	CASSPPYSLSNQPQHF	TGTGCCAGCAGTCCACCTTATTCCTTAAGCAATCAGCCCCAGCATTTT
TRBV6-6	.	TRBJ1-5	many	CASSPGAAQPQHF	TGTGCCAGCAGTCCAGGGGCCGCCCAGCCCCAGCATTTT
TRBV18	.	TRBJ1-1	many	CASSPSNLNTEAFF	TGTGCCAGCTCACCATCAAATTTGAACACTGAAGCTTTCTTT
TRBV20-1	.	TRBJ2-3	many	CSARQGTDTQYF	TGCAGTGCACGACAGGGCACAGATACGCAGTATTTT
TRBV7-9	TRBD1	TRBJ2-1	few	CASTGQGAVNEQFF	TGTGCCAGCACAGGGCAGGGGGCTGTCAATGAGCAGTTCTTC
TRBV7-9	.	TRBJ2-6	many	CASSLLRAANVLTF	TGTGCCAGCAGCTTACTCAGGGCGGCCAACGTCCTGACTTTC
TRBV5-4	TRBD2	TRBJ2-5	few	CASSFRTSGGETQYF	TGTGCCAGCAGCTTTCGGACTAGCGGGGGAGAGACCCAGTACTTC
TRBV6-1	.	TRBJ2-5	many	CASSEGPGRTRKETQYF	TGTGCCAGCAGTGAAGGTCCTGGCAGGACACGCAAAGAGACCCAGTACTTC
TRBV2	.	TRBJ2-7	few	CASSEEGRSYEQYF	TGTGCCAGCAGTGAAGAGGGACGGTCCTACGAGCAGTACTTC
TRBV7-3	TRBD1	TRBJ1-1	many	CASSVDRGWTEAFF	TGTGCCAGCAGCGTCGACAGGGGTTGGACTGAAGCTTTCTTT
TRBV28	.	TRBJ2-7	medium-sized	CASSSGHFYEQYF	TGTGCCAGCAGTTCGGGACACTTCTACGAGCAGTACTTC
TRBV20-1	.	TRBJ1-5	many	CSARVAGNQPQHF	TGCAGTGCTAGAGTGGCAGGGAACCAGCCCCAGCATTTT
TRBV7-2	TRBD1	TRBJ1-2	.	CATRTGPTTYGYTF	TGTGCGACCCGGACAGGGCCAACAACCTATGGCTACACCTTC
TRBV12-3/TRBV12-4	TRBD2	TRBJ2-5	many	CASRGTRRETQYF	TGTGCCAGCAGGGGGACTAGACGAGAGACCCAGTACTTC
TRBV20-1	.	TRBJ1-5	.	CSAPDTPRGQPQHF	TGCAGTGCTCCGGACACCCCCCGGGGACAGCCCCAGCATTTT
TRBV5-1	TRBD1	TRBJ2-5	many	CASSLPTGKETQYF	TGCGCCAGCAGCTTGCCGACAGGGAAAGAGACCCAGTACTTC
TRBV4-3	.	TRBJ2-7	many	CASSQSRTSYEQYF	TGCGCCAGCAGCCAAAGTCGCACCTCCTACGAGCAGTACTTC
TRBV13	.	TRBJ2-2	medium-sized	CASSDDSSAGELFF	TGTGCCAGCAGCGACGACAGTTCGGCCGGGGAGCTGTTTTTT
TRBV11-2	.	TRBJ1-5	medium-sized	CASSRTASSNQPQHF	TGTGCCAGCAGCCGGACAGCGTCTTCCAATCAGCCCCAGCATTTT
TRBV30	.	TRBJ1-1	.	CAWSAGGGTEAFF	TGTGCCTGGAGTGCCGGGGGCGGCACTGAAGCTTTCTTT
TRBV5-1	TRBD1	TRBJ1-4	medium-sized	CASSLGGQSYEKLFF	TGCGCCAGCAGCTTGGGGGGACAGTCATATGAAAAACTGTTTTTT
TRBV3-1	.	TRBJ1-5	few	CASSAGDSNQPQHF	TGTGCCAGCAGCGCAGGTGATAGCAATCAGCCCCAGCATTTT
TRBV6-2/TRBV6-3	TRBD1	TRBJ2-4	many	CASSKGQGAANIQYF	TGTGCCAGCAGTAAAGGACAGGGGGCTGCAAACATTCAGTACTTC
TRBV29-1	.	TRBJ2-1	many	CSVGVKNEQFF	TGCAGCGTTGGAGTCAAAAATGAGCAGTTCTTC
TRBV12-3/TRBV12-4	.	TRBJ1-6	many	CASSLELVRNSPLHF	TGTGCCAGCAGTTTAGAGTTGGTCAGAAATTCACCCCTCCACTTT
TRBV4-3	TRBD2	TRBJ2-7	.	CASSQGSGTNSYEQYF	TGCGCCAGCAGCCAAGGCTCCGGGACTAACTCCTACGAGCAGTACTTC
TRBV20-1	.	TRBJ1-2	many	CSASKPWGYGYTF	TGCAGTGCTAGTAAACCGTGGGGCTATGGCTACACCTTC